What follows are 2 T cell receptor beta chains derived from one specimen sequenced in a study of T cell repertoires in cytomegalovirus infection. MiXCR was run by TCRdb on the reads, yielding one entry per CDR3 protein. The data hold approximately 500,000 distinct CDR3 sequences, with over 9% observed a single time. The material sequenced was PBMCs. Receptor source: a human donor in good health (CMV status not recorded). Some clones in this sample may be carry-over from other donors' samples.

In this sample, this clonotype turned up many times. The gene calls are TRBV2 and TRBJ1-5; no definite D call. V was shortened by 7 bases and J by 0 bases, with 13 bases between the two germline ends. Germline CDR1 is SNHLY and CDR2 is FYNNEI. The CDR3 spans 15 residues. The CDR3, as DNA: TGTGCCAGCACCCTAGGACGGTCTAGCAATCAGCCCCAGCATTTT. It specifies CASTLGRSSNQPQHF.

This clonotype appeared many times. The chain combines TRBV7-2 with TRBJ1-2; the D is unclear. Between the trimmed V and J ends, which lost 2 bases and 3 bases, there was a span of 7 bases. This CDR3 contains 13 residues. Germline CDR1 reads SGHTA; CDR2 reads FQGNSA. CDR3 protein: CASSLSEHYGYTF. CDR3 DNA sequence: TGTGCCAGCAGCTTATCTGAACACTATGGCTACACCTTC.